The rows below give T cell receptor beta chains drawn from one sample of a study of shared clonotypes between healthy human individuals. The data were produced by immunoSEQ multiplex PCR, yet TCRdb's version contains in-frame clones alone and is incomplete. The data hold around 1.9 million clones, with 90% to 95% observed a single time. Specimen: naive CD8+ T cells from PBMCs. The receptors here all came from a man aged 18 to 29 in good health. Some clones in this sample may be carry-over from other donors' samples. CDR3s include the opening cysteine and the closing phenylalanine or tryptophan. Fields, in order: clone size, D gene, V gene, J gene, CDR3 DNA, CDR3 protein. A D gene is named only where the DNA matches it firmly. Rows may omit the clone size; those that give it use once, few, many or a size class.

.,.,TRBV6-6,TRBJ2-5,TGTGCCAGCAGTCACACAGGAAACGGGGGAGAGACCCAGTACTTC,CASSHTGNGGETQYF
.,TRBD2,TRBV7-2,TRBJ2-1,TGTGCCAGCACCTCCATGGGAGGGTACAATGAGCAGTTCTTC,CASTSMGGYNEQFF
once,.,TRBV28,TRBJ2-1,TGTGCCAGCAGACTAGCCACAGGGGGGGCCTACAATGAGCAGTTCTTC,CASRLATGGAYNEQFF
.,.,TRBV10-3,TRBJ2-7,TGTGCCATCAGTGGGACCCCCGCCGAGCAGTACTTC,CAISGTPAEQYF
.,TRBD2,TRBV5-1,TRBJ2-2,TGCGCCAGCAGCCCTTGGGGACAGACTAGCGGGGAGGTAGACACCGGGGAGCTGTTTTTT,CASSPWGQTSGEVDTGELFF
.,TRBD1,TRBV7-9,TRBJ2-7,TGTGCCAGCAGCGCACCCGGGACAGGGGCCTACGAGCAGTACTTC,CASSAPGTGAYEQYF
.,TRBD1,TRBV6-4,TRBJ1-1,TGTGCCAGCACCGACGGGGGGAGGGACAGGGTTCCAGAGAATACTGAAGCTTTCTTT,CASTDGGRDRVPENTEAFF
.,.,TRBV9,TRBJ1-1,TGTGCCAGCAGCTCGGGGGGGAACGCTGAAGCTTTCTTT,CASSSGGNAEAFF
.,.,TRBV19,TRBJ2-3,TGTGCCAGTAGCCAAAACAGGGCTAGCACAGATACGCAGTATTTT,CASSQNRASTDTQYF
.,TRBD2,TRBV7-3,TRBJ2-1,TGTGCCAGCAGCTTAGCGGGAGGGCCGATTAATGAGCAGTTCTTC,CASSLAGGPINEQFF
.,.,TRBV7-2,TRBJ2-7,TGTGCCAGCAGCCCGATAAGGAGGGATCTCTACGAGCAGTACTTC,CASSPIRRDLYEQYF
.,TRBD2,TRBV7-3,TRBJ2-3,TGTGCCAGCAGCCCTTCCGGGACTACCACAGATACGCAGTATTTT,CASSPSGTTTDTQYF
.,.,TRBV5-1,TRBJ2-1,TGCGCCAGCAGCTTGCGGGACAACCCCTACAATGAGCAGTTCTTC,CASSLRDNPYNEQFF
.,.,TRBV9,TRBJ2-7,TGTGCCAGCAGCGTTGGCCAAAGCTACGAGCAGTACTTC,CASSVGQSYEQYF
.,.,TRBV19,TRBJ1-1,TGTGCCACCACAATTCCGACTGAAGCTTTCTTT,CATTIPTEAFF
.,.,TRBV2,TRBJ2-7,TGTGCCAGCAGTGAAGAGGGGGGGGCGGAGCAGTACTTC,CASSEEGGAEQYF
.,.,TRBV28,TRBJ1-4,TGTGCCAGCAGTTTTCCACGGCAAGCAACTAATGAAAAACTGTTTTTT,CASSFPRQATNEKLFF
.,.,TRBV28,TRBJ2-7,TGTGCCAGCAAGGTAGCGGAGAGCTCCTACGAGCAGTACTTC,CASKVAESSYEQYF
.,.,TRBV4-1,TRBJ1-5,TGCGCCAGCAGCCAAGCCAATCGGGAATACGTAGATCAGCCCCAGCATTTT,CASSQANREYVDQPQHF
.,.,TRBV9,TRBJ1-3,TGTGCCAGCAGCGACCGCGGAAACACCATATATTTT,CASSDRGNTIYF
.,TRBD2,TRBV6-6,TRBJ2-7,TGTGCCAGCAGTTATAGAGCTAGCGGTGCCTACGAGCAGTACTTC,CASSYRASGAYEQYF
once,TRBD2,TRBV5-6,TRBJ2-3,TGTGCCAGCAGCTGGGAGGGCCGGTGGGTAACGCAGTATTTT,CASSWEGRWVTQYF
.,TRBD2,TRBV11-2,TRBJ2-1,TGTGCCAGCAGCTTAGATTTGGGAGGGAATGAGCAGTTCTTC,CASSLDLGGNEQFF
.,.,TRBV6-1,TRBJ2-3,TGTGCCAGCGGGGGACGGGATCGCAGAGAGCAGTATTTT,CASGGRDRREQYF
.,.,TRBV11-2,TRBJ1-2,TGTGCCAGCAGCTTAGACCAGGGGATGCCGGGAGGTCCCGGTGGCTACACCTTC,CASSLDQGMPGGPGGYTF
.,TRBD2,TRBV27,TRBJ2-1,TGTGCCAGCAGTTTACAACTAGCGGGAGTGGAGGAGCAGTTCTTC,CASSLQLAGVEEQFF
.,.,TRBV7-3,TRBJ2-2,TGTGCCAGCAGCCCCCGGGGAAGGGGCGGTTCCACCGGGGAGCTGTTTTTT,CASSPRGRGGSTGELFF
.,TRBD1,TRBV10-2,TRBJ2-7,TGCGCCAGCAGTGGTTCCTTGACAGGGTTCTACGAGCAGTACTTC,CASSGSLTGFYEQYF
once,.,TRBV11-2,TRBJ1-1,TGTGCCAGCAGCCCCAGGAGCCGGAAACCCAAAACTGAAGCTTTCTTT,CASSPRSRKPKTEAFF
.,.,TRBV9,TRBJ1-1,TGTGCCAGCAGCCCAAAGGGCTCGGCTGAAGCTTTCTTT,CASSPKGSAEAFF
.,.,TRBV10-3,TRBJ2-7,TGTGCCATCAGTGAGAATTCTTCCGGACGGAGGTACGAGCAGTACTTC,CAISENSSGRRYEQYF
.,.,TRBV7-9,TRBJ2-7,TGTGCCAGCAGCCAAACGGCCTACGAGCAGTACTTC,CASSQTAYEQYF
.,.,TRBV13,TRBJ2-7,TGTGCCAGCAGCTTAGAGGGGGGCGTAACCTACGAGCAGTACTTC,CASSLEGGVTYEQYF
.,.,TRBV15,TRBJ1-5,TGTGCCACCAGGTCATCGGGGAAGCCCCAGCATTTT,CATRSSGKPQHF
.,TRBD2,TRBV9,TRBJ2-2,TGTGCCAGCAGCGTGGGGACTAGTAGCACCGGGGAGCTGTTTTTT,CASSVGTSSTGELFF
.,TRBD2,TRBV28,TRBJ2-3,TGTGCCAGCAGCGGGGTAGCGGGATCACACACAGATACGCAGTATTTT,CASSGVAGSHTDTQYF
.,.,TRBV27,TRBJ2-3,TGTGCCAGCAGTTTATCGAGTCAGGCGGCAGATACGCAGTATTTT,CASSLSSQAADTQYF
.,.,TRBV5-1,TRBJ2-7,TGCGCCAGCAGCTTGAGGGTAGCCCACGAGCAGTACTTC,CASSLRVAHEQYF
.,.,TRBV28,TRBJ1-2,TGTGCCAGCAGCCTGAGGGGGTACTATGGCTACACCTTC,CASSLRGYYGYTF
.,.,TRBV7-3,TRBJ2-5,TGTGCCAGCAGCGTCGACGGTCGGGAGACCCAGTACTTC,CASSVDGRETQYF
once,TRBD2,TRBV5-1,TRBJ2-7,TGCGCCAGCAGCTCCGGGACTAGCGGGAGAGACGAGCAGTACTTC,CASSSGTSGRDEQYF
.,TRBD2,TRBV7-8,TRBJ2-1,TGTGCCAGCAGCTCCCCCGGGGGGGGCTACAATGAGCAGTTCTTC,CASSSPGGGYNEQFF